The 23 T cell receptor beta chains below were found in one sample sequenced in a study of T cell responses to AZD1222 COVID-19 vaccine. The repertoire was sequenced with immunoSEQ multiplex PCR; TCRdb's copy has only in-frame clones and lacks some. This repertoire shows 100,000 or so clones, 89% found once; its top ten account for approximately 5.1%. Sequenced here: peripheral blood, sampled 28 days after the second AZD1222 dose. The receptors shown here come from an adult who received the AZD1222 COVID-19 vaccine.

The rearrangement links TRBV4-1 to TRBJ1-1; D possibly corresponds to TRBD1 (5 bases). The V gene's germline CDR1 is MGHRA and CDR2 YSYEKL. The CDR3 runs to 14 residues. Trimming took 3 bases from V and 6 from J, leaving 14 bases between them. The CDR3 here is CASSHGTGSAEAFF. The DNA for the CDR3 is TGCGCCAGCAGCCATGGGACCGGGTCAGCTGAAGCTTTCTTT.

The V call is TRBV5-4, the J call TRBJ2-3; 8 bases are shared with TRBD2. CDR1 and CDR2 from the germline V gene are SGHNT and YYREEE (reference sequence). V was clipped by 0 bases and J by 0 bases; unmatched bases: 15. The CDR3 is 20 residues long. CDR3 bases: TGTGCCAGCAGCTTGGACCCTTTGATGGGCGGGGGGCCGAGCACAGATACGCAGTATTTT. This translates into CASSLDPLMGGGPSTDTQYF. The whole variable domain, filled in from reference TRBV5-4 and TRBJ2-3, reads ETGVTQSPTHLIKTRGQQVTLRCSSQSGHNTVSWYQQALGQGPQFIFQYYREEENGRGNFPPRFSGLQFPNYSSELNVNALELDDSALYLCASSLDPLMGGGPSTDTQYFGPGTRLTVL.

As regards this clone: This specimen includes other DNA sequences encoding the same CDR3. This CDR3 is CASGLNTGGKTEAFF. Written as DNA, the CDR3 is TGTGCTAGTGGTTTGAATACAGGGGGCAAGACTGAAGCTTTCTTT. J is TRBJ1-1 and V is TRBV12-5; TRBD1 aligns across 9 bases. Germline values: CDR1 LGHNT, CDR2 FRNRAP. The V and J ends lost 2 bases and 5 bases, in that order; junction bases with no gene match: 6. The CDR3 loop spans 15 amino acids.

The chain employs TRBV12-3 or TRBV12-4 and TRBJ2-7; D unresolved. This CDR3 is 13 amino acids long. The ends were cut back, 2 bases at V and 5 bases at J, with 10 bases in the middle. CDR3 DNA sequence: TGTGCCAGCAGTTTAACTCCCCCAGACGAGCAGTACTTC. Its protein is CASSLTPPDEQYF.

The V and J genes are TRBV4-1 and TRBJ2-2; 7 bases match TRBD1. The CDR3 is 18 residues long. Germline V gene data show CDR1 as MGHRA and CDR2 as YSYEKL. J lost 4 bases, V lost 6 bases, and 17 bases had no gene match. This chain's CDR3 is CASSPDRNRGLATGELFF. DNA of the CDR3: TGCGCCAGCAGTCCCGATCGAAACAGGGGTCTCGCCACCGGGGAGCTGTTTTTT.

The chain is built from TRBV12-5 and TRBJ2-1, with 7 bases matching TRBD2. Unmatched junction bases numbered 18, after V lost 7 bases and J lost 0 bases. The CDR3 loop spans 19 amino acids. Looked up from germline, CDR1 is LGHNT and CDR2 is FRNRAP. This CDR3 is CASDRAGKRKMSSYNEQFF. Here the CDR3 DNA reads TGTGCTAGTGATCGAGCGGGGAAACGAAAAATGAGCTCCTACAATGAGCAGTTCTTC.

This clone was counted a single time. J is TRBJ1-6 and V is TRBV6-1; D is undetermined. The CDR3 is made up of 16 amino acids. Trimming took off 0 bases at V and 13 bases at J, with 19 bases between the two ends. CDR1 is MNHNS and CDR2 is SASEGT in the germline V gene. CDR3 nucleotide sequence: TGTGCCAGCAGTGAAGCGCTCAGAGGAACAATTCAGCCCCTCCACTTT. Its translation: CASSEALRGTIQPLHF.

This chain's CDR3 is CASSPTGQQRAFF. The CDR3 nucleotides are TGTGCCAGCAGTCCTACGGGCCAGCAGAGAGCTTTCTTT. The rearrangement links TRBV11-2 to TRBJ1-1, with D uncertain. V lost 6 bases to trimming and J lost 10 bases, with 18 bases between them. This CDR3 spans 13 amino acids. CDR1 is SGHAT and CDR2 is FQNNGV in the germline V gene. The full variable domain, completed using reference TRBV11-2 and TRBJ1-1, is EAGVAQSPRYKIIEKRQSVAFWCNPISGHATLYWYQQILGQGPKLLIQFQNNGVVDDSQLPKDRFSAERLKGVDSTLKIQPAKLEDSAVYLCASSPTGQQRAFFGQGTRLTVV.

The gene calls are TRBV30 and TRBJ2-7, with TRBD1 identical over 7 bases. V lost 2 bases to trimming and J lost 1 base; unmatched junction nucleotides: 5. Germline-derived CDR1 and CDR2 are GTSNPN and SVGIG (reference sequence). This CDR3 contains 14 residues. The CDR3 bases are TGTGCCTGGAGTCCGGCAGGGGGTTCCTACGAGCAGTACTTC. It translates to CAWSPAGGSYEQYF.

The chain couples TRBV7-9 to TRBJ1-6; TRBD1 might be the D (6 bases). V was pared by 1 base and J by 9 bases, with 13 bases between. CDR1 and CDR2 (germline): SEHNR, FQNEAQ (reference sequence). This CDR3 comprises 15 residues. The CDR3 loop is CASSLDTGSVSPLHF. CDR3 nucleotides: TGTGCCAGCAGCTTAGACACAGGGTCTGTTTCACCCCTCCACTTT.

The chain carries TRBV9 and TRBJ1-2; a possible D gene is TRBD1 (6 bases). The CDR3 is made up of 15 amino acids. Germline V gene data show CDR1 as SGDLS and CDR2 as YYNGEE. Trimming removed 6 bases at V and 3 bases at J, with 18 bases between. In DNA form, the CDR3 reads TGTGCCAGCAACGGACGACGGGGGCCGTACTATGGCTACACCTTC. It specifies CASNGRRGPYYGYTF.

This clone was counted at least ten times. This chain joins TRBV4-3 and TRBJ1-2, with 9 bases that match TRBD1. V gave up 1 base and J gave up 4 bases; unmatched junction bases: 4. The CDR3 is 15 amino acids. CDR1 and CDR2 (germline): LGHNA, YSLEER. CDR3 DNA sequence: TGCGCCAGCAGCCAAGCTACAGGGGGCGCCTATGGCTACACCTTC. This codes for CASSQATGGAYGYTF.

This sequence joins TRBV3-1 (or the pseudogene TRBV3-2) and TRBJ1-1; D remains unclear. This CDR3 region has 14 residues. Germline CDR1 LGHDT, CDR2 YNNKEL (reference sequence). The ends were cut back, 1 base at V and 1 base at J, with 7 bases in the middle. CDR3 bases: TGTGCCAGCAGCCAAGTCGCAGGGAACACTGAAGCTTTCTTT. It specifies CASSQVAGNTEAFF.

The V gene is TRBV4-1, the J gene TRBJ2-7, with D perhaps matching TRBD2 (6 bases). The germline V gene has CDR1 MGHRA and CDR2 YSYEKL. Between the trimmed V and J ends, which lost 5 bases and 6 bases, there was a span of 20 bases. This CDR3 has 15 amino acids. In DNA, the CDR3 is TGCGCCAGCAGCTTATTACGGGGGTCTCTGTTCGAGCAGTACTTC. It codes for CASSLLRGSLFEQYF.

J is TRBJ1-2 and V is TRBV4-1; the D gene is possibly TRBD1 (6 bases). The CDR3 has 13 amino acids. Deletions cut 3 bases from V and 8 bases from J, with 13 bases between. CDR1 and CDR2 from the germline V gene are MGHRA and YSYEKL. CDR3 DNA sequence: TGCGCCAGCAGCCAGCCGGGGGCGCAGGGCTACACCTTC. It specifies CASSQPGAQGYTF.

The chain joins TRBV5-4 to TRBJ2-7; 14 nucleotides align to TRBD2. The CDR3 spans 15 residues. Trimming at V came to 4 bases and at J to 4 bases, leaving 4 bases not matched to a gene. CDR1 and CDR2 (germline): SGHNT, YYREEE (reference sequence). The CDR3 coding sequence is TGTGCCAGCAGCCTGAGGACTAGCGGGGGGTACGAGCAGTACTTC. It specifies CASSLRTSGGYEQYF.

CDR3 nucleotide sequence: TGTGCCAGTAGTATAGGGACCCGAGCCGGTTCACCCCTCCACTTT. This gives the protein CASSIGTRAGSPLHF. V is TRBV19 and J is TRBJ1-6, with D hard to call. The CDR3 has 15 residues. Germline values: CDR1 LNHDA, CDR2 SQIVND (reference sequence). The ends were cut back, 1 base at V and 9 bases at J, with 13 bases in the middle.

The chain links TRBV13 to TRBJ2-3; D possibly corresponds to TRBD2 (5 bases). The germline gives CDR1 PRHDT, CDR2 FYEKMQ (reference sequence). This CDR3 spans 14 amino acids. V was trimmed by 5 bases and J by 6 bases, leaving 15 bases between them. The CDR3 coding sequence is TGTGCCAGCAGCCAGAGGGTGGCTTTTGATACGCAGTATTTT. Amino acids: CASSQRVAFDTQYF.

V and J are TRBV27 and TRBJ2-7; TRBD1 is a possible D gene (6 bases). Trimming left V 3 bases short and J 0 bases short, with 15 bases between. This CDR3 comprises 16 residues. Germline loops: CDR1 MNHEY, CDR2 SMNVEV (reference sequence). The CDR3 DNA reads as TGTGCCAGCAGTTTCTCGGCAGGGGTAAGCTCCTACGAGCAGTACTTC. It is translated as CASSFSAGVSSYEQYF.

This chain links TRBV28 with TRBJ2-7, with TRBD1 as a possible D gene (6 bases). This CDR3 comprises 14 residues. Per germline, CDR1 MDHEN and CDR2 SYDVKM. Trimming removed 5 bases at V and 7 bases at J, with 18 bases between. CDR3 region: CASSPGTPVGEQYF. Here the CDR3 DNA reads TGTGCCAGCAGTCCCGGGACACCCGTGGGGGAGCAGTACTTC. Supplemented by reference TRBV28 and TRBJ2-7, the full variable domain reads DVKVTQSSRYLVKRTGEKVFLECVQDMDHENMFWYRQDPGLGLRLIYFSYDVKMKEKGDIPEGYSVSREKKERFSLILESASTNQTSMYLCASSPGTPVGEQYFGPGTRLTVT.

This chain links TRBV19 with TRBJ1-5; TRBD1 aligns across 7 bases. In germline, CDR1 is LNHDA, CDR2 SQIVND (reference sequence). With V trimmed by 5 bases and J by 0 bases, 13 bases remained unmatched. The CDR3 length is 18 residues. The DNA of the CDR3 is TGTGCCAGTAGTGGTTCGGGGACAGCACGGTATAGCAATCAGCCCCAGCATTTT. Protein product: CASSGSGTARYSNQPQHF.

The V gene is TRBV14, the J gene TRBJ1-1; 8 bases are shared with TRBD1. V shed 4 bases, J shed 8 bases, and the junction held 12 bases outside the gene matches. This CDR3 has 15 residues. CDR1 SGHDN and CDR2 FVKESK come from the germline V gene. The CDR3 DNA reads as TGTGCCAGCAGCCGACTCCCGAGACAGGGGAGGGAAGCTTTCTTT. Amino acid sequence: CASSRLPRQGREAFF.

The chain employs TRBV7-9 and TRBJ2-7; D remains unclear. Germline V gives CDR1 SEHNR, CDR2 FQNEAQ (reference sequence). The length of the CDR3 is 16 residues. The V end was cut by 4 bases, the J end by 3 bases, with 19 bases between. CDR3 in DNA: TGTGCCAGCAGCTCGACCCGGGTACCAACAAACTACGAGCAGTACTTC. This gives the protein CASSSTRVPTNYEQYF.